This T cell receptor (beta chain) was recorded in a study of blood T cell repertoires in COVID-19. Profiling relied on immunoSEQ multiplex PCR, and the TCRdb table lists in-frame clones only, not all of them. Of about 140,000 clones detected, approximately 84% appear once; the ten largest clones hold 5.5% to 7%. Trimming stripped 0 bases from V and 7 bases from J, with 14 bases between. CDR1 is SGHRS, CDR2 YFSETQ, per germline. The CDR3 runs to 15 residues. The receptor was isolated from a human donor in a cohort sampled during active COVID-19. The sequencing input was peripheral blood. V and J are TRBV5-1 and TRBJ1-5, with a possible D match to TRBD1 (5 bases). The DNA of the CDR3 is TGCGCCAGCAGCTTGGGTGTCGGAGGGGACCAGCCCCAGCATTTT. Protein sequence: CASSLGVGGDQPQHF.